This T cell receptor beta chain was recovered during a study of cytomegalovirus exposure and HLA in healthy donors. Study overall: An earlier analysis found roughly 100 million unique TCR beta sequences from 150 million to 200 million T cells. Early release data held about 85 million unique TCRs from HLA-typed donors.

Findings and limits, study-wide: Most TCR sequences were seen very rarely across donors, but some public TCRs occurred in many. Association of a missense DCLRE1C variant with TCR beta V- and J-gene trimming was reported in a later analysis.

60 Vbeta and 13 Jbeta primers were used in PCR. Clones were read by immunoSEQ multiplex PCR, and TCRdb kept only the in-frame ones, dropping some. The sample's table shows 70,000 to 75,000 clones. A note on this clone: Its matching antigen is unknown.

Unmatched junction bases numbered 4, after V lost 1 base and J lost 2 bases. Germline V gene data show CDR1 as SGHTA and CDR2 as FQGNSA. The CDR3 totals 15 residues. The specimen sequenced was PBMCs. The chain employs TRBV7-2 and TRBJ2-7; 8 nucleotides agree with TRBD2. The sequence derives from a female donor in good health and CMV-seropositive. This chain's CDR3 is CASSLEGGGTYEQYF. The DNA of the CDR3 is TGTGCCAGCAGCTTAGAGGGCGGGGGGACCTACGAGCAGTACTTC.